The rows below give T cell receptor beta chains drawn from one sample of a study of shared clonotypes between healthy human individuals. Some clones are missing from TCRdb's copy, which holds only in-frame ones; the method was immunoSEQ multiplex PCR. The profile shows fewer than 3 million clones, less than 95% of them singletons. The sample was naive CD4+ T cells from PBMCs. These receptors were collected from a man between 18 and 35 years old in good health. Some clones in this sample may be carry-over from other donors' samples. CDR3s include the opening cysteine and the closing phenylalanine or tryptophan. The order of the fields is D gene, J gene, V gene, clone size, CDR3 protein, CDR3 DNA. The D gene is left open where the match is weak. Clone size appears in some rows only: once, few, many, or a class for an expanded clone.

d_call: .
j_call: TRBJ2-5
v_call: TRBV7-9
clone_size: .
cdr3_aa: CASSTEVTQYF
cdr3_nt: TGTGCCAGCAGCACCGAAGTGACCCAGTACTTC

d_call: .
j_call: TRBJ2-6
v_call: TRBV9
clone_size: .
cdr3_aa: CASSVGGSGANVLTF
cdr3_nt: TGTGCCAGCAGCGTAGGAGGATCTGGGGCCAACGTCCTGACTTTC

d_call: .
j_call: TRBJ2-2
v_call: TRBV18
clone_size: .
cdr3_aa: CASSLGLQRLANTGELFF
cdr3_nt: TGTGCCAGCTCACTAGGTCTGCAGCGCCTTGCGAACACCGGGGAGCTGTTTTTT

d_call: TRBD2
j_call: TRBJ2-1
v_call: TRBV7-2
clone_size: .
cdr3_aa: CASSHQGRTSGYNEQFF
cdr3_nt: TGTGCCAGCAGCCACCAAGGGCGGACTAGCGGATACAATGAGCAGTTCTTC

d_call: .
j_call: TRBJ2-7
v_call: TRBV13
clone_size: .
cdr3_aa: CASSLTGTREQYF
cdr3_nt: TGTGCCAGCAGCTTGACGGGGACTCGCGAGCAGTACTTC

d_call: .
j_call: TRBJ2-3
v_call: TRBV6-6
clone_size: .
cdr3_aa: CASSYSGTQSGDTQYF
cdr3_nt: TGTGCCAGCAGTTACTCCGGGACACAAAGTGGTGATACGCAGTATTTT

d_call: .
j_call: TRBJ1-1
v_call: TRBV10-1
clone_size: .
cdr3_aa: CASSECFQSAEAFF
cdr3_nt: TGCGCCAGCAGTGAGTGCTTCCAGAGCGCTGAAGCTTTCTTT

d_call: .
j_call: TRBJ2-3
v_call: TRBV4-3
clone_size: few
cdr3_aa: CASSQDLWGLTDTQYF
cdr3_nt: TGCGCCAGCAGCCAAGATTTGTGGGGACTCACAGATACGCAGTATTTT

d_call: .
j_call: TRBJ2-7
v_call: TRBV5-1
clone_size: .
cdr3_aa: CASSPGAEFYEQYF
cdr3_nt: TGCGCCAGCAGCCCGGGGGCCGAATTCTACGAGCAGTACTTC

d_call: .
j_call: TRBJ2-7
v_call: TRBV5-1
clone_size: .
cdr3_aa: CASSPGARSSYEQYF
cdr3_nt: TGCGCCAGCAGCCCCGGGGCACGTAGCTCCTACGAGCAGTACTTC

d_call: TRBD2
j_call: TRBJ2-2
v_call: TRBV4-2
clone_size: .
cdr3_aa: CASSQDSGRAGELFF
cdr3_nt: TGTGCCAGCAGCCAAGATTCCGGGAGGGCCGGGGAGCTGTTTTTT

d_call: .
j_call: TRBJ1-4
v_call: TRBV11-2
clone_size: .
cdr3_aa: CASSLSYPRANEKLFF
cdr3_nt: TGTGCCAGCAGCTTAAGTTATCCCCGGGCCAATGAAAAACTGTTTTTT

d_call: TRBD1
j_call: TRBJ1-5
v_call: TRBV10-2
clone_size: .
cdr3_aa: CASSESPQGAHQPQHF
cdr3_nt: TGCGCCAGCAGTGAGTCCCCACAGGGGGCGCATCAGCCCCAGCATTTT

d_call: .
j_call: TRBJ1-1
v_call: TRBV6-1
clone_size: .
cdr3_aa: CAILQGPNTEAFF
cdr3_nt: TGTGCCATTCTACAGGGCCCAAACACTGAAGCTTTCTTT

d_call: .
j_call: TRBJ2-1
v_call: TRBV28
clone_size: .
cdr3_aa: CASSIHNEQFF
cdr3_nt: TGTGCCAGCAGTATTCATAATGAGCAGTTCTTC

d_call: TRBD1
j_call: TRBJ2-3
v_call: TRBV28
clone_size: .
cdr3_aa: CASSRQGQGPYF
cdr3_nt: TGTGCCAGCAGTCGGCAGGGACAGGGTCCGTATTTT

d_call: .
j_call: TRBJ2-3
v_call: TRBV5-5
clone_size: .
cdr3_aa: CASSLGVVLYQAYEDTQYF
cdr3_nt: TGTGCCAGCAGCTTGGGAGTTGTACTATACCAAGCTTATGAAGATACGCAGTATTTT

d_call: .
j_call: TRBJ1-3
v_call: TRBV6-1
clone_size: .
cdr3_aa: CASSEANREVSGNTIYF
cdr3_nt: TGTGCCAGCAGTGAAGCGAACAGGGAAGTGTCTGGAAACACCATATATTTT

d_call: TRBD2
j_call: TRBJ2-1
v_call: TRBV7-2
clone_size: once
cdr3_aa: CASSLVLATSGSEQFF
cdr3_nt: TGTGCCAGCAGCTTAGTCTTGGCGACTAGCGGGAGTGAGCAGTTCTTC

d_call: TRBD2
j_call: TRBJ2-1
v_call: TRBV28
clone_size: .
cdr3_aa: CASSSSSGAHNEQFF
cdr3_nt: TGTGCCAGCAGTTCCTCTAGCGGTGCGCACAATGAGCAGTTCTTC

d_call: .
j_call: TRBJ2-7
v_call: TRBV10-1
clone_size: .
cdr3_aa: CASRCEQYF
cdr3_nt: TGCGCCAGCAGGTGCGAGCAGTACTTC

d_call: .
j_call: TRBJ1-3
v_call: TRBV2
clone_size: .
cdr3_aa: CASSLSGDRPGNTIYF
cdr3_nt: TGTGCCAGCAGCCTTTCGGGGGACCGGCCTGGAAACACCATATATTTT

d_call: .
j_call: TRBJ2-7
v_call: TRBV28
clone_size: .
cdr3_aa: CASSSDGQYSYEQYF
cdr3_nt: TGTGCCAGCAGTTCAGACGGACAGTACTCCTACGAGCAGTACTTC

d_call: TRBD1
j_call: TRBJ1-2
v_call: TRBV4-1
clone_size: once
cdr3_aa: CASNRDRGPDYGYTF
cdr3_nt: TGCGCCAGCAACCGGGACAGGGGGCCGGACTATGGCTACACCTTC

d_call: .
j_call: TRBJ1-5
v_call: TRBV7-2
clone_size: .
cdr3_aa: CASSTGTRVQPQHF
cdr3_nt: TGTGCCAGCAGCACCGGGACAAGAGTGCAGCCCCAGCATTTT

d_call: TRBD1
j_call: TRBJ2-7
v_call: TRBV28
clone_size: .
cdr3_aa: CASRGQDTYEQYF
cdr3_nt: TGTGCCAGCAGAGGACAGGACACCTACGAGCAGTACTTC

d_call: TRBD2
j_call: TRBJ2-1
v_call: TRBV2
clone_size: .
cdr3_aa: CASLAGTYNEQFF
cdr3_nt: TGTGCCAGTCTAGCGGGGACTTACAATGAGCAGTTCTTC